Below, one TCR beta chain is given with its context. These data belong to a study of blood T cell repertoires in COVID-19. Study overall: Whether acute or convalescent, the COVID-19 samples came from the United States, Italy and Spain.

Original processing methods: Amplifying reference gene primers gave estimates of nucleated cell counts. Clones were sequenced by immunoSEQ multiplex PCR, and TCRdb holds only the in-frame ones, with some missing. That table furnishes V, J and clone size, whereas the DNA furnished D and trimming. Of about 120,000 clones in the sample, roughly four fifths were seen once. This CDR3 contains 11 residues. Trimming pared 5 bases from V and 6 bases from J, leaving 11 bases between. Germline CDR1 DFQATT, CDR2 SNEGSKA (reference sequence). Sequences were obtained from peripheral blood. The chain links TRBV20-1 to TRBJ2-7; D possibly corresponds to TRBD1 (5 bases). The sequence derives from a human donor in a cohort sampled during active COVID-19. The CDR3 reads CSAGPRAEQYF. CDR3 in DNA: TGCAGTGCTGGGCCCAGGGCCGAGCAGTACTTC.